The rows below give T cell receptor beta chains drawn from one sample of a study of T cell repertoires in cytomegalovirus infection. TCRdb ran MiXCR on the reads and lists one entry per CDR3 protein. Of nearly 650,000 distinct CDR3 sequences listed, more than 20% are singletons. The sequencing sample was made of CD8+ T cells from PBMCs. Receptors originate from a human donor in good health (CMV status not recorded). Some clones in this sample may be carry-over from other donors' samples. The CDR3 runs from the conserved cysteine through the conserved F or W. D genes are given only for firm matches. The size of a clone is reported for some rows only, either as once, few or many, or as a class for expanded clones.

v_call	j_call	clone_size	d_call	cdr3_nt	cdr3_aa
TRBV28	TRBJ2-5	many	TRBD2	TGTGCCAGCAGTTCTCTAGCGGAATTAACCCAAGAGACCCAGTACTTC	CASSSLAELTQETQYF
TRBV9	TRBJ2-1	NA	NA	TGTGCCAGCAGCGTAGCGGGGGCCAACAATGAGCAGTTCTTC	CASSVAGANNEQFF
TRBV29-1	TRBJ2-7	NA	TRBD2	TGCAGCATTAGCGGGGGATCCTCCTACGAGCAGTACTTC	CSISGGSSYEQYF
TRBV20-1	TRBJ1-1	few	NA	TGCAGTGCTAGAGATGGGCCATACACTGAAGCTTTCTTT	CSARDGPYTEAFF
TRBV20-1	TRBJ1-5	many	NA	TGCAGTGCTAGAGCACATAGAGATTCCGGCAATCAGCCCCAGCATTTT	CSARAHRDSGNQPQHF
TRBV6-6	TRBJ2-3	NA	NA	TGTGCCAGCAGTTACTCCGACAGCACAGATACGCAGTATTTT	CASSYSDSTDTQYF
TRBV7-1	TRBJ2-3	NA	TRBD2	TGTGCCAGCAGCCTGTCGGTGCGGGGGGGCAGAGATACGCAGTATTTT	CASSLSVRGGRDTQYF
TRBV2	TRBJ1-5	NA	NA	TGTGCCAGCAGTGATAACCCCGAGACACTAGCAATCAAGCCCCAGCATTTT	CASSDNPETLAIKPQHF
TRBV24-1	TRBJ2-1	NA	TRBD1	TGTGCCACCAGTGGCAAACCGGACAGGTCGCCTGACAATGAGCAGTTCTTC	CATSGKPDRSPDNEQFF
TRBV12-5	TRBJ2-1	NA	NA	TGTGCTAGTGATGTGTCTAACAATGAGCAGTTCTTC	CASDVSNNEQFF
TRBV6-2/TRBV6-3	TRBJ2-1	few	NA	TGTGCCAGCACCCTAAAGTCCAACAATGAGCAGTTCTTC	CASTLKSNNEQFF
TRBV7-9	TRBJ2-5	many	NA	NA	CASLGKARDPVLRPPATQYF
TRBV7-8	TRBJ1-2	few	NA	TGTGCCAGCAGCATAAGCAGGGCAGTGGCTAACTATGGCTACACCTTC	CASSISRAVANYGYTF
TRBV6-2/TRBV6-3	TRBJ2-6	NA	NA	TGTGCCAGCCACTTGGGAAGAGGGGCCAACGTCCTGACTTTC	CASHLGRGANVLTF
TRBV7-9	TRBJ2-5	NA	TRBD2	TGTGCCAGCAGCTCGGGGGGTGGGGAGACCCAGAACTTC	CASSSGGGETQNF
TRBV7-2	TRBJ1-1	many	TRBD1	TGTGCCAGCAGCCGGGGACAGGGGGCTTATCGGACTGAAGCTTTCTTT	CASSRGQGAYRTEAFF
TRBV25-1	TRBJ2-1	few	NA	TGTGCCAGCAGTGAACCGTCCCGGATCAATGAGCAGTTCTTC	CASSEPSRINEQFF
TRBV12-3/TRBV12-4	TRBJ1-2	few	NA	TGTGCCAGCAGTACTACAGGGTCCGCCAATGGCTACACCTTC	CASSTTGSANGYTF
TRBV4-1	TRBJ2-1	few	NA	TGCGCCAGCAGCCAAGTTAGTGCGCACAATGAGCAGTTCTTC	CASSQVSAHNEQFF
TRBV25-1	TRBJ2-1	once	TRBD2	TGTGTCAGCAGTGCGGGACTAGCTGGCAATGAGCAGTTCTTC	CVSSAGLAGNEQFF
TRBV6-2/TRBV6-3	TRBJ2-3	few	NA	TGTGCCAGCATCAACGGGGCAGGCCTGCGTACGCAGTATTTT	CASINGAGLRTQYF
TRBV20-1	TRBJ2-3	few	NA	TGCAGTGCTAGAGCACTAGGCACAGATACGCAGTATTTT	CSARALGTDTQYF
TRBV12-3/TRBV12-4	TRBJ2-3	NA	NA	TGTGCCAGCAGCAGAGACTTAACAGATACGCAGTATTTT	CASSRDLTDTQYF
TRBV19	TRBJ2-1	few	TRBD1	TGTGCCAGTAGTACATGGACAGGGACCTACAATGAGCAGTTCTTC	CASSTWTGTYNEQFF
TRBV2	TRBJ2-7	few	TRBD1	TGTGCCAGCCTTAGGCGGGACAGGGCATCCTACGAGCAGTACTTC	CASLRRDRASYEQYF
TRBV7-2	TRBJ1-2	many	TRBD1	TGTGCCAGCAGCCTGACAGGGACTTCTAACTATGGCTACACCTTC	CASSLTGTSNYGYTF
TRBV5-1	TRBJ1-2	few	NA	TGCGCCAGCAGCTTGTTGTCTGAGGGGGACATCGATGGCTACACCTTC	CASSLLSEGDIDGYTF
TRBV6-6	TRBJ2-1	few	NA	TGTGCCAGCAGTTACCACCCAGGGGGGATACATGAGCAGTTCTTC	CASSYHPGGIHEQFF
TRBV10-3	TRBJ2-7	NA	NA	TGTGCCACCAGGGGTGGCAGCGACTTGTCTTACGAGCAGTACTTC	CATRGGSDLSYEQYF
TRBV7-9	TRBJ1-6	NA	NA	TGTGCCAGCAGCCCCAGGGTACCTGATAATTCACCCCTCCACTTT	CASSPRVPDNSPLHF
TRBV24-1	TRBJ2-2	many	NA	TGTGCCACCAGTGATGAAGACAAAGACCCCCTCACCGGGGAGCTGTTTTTT	CATSDEDKDPLTGELFF
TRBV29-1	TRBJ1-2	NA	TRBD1	TGCAGCGCATCGGACAGGGATGGCTACACCTTC	CSASDRDGYTF
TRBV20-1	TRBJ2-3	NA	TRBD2	TGCAGTGCAGCTCCAGATCCGGGACTAGCGGGGGGGCCAACAGATACGCAGTATTTT	CSAAPDPGLAGGPTDTQYF
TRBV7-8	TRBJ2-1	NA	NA	TGTGCCAGCAGCTTAGCGTGGGGAGGCAACAATGAGCAGTTCTTC	CASSLAWGGNNEQFF
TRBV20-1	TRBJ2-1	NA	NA	TGCAGTGCTAGGGGACTGTACAATGAGCAGTTCTTC	CSARGLYNEQFF
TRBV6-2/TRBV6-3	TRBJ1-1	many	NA	TGTGCCAGCAGTTACTCGGGTGTAAACACTGAAGCTTTCTTT	CASSYSGVNTEAFF
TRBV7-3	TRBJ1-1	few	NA	TGTGCCAGCAGCCTTATGGAGGGGTCTACTGAAGCTTTCTTT	CASSLMEGSTEAFF
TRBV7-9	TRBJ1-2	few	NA	TGTGCCAGCAGCTCGCCTAAACAGGAGAACTATGGCTACACCTTC	CASSSPKQENYGYTF
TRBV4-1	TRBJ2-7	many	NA	TGCGCCAGCAGCCAGAGTAGTAAAACCTCCTACGAGCAGTACTTC	CASSQSSKTSYEQYF
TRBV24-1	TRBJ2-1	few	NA	TGTGCCACCAGTAGAGAAAGGGGAAATGAGCAGTTCTTC	CATSRERGNEQFF
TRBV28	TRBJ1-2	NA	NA	TGTGCCAGCAGTCCTCCCCCCCCCACAGGGATCTATGGCTACACCTTC	CASSPPPPTGIYGYTF
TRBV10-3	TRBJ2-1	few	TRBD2	TGTGCCATCAGTGAGCCGGGACTAGCGGAGGGCCCCTACAATGAGCAGTTCTTC	CAISEPGLAEGPYNEQFF
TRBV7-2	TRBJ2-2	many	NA	TGTGCCAGCAGCCTATGGGACACCGGGACCGGGGAGCTGTTTTTT	CASSLWDTGTGELFF
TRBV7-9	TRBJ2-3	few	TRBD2	TGTGCCAGCAGCCCGAGGACTAGCGGGATCACAGATACGCAGTATTTT	CASSPRTSGITDTQYF
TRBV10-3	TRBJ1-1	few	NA	TGTGCCATCAGTGAGTGGGACACTGAAGCTTTCTTT	CAISEWDTEAFF
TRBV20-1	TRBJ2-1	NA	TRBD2	TGCAGTGCTCCTCCTAGCGGGGAAAACTCCTACAATGAGCAGTTCTTC	CSAPPSGENSYNEQFF
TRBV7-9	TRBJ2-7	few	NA	TGTGCCAGCAGCCACGCTCCCAAGGAGCAGTACTTC	CASSHAPKEQYF
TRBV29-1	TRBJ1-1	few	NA	TGCAGCGTACCTGCGGGACGGCTTGAAGCTTTCTTT	CSVPAGRLEAFF
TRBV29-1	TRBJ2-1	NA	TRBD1	TGCAGCGTTGATGCAGGGGGAAATGGCAATGAGCAGTTCTTC	CSVDAGGNGNEQFF
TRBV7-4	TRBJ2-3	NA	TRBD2	TGTGCCAGCAGCACTAGCGGGGGAGGGCGAGATACGCAGTATTTT	CASSTSGGGRDTQYF